The 6 T cell receptor beta chains below come from one sample, sequenced in a study of CD8+ T cells in alopecia areata. RNA, once extracted, was reverse transcribed into cDNA for use as the sequencing template. Generated by immunoSEQ multiplex PCR, the TCRdb table keeps only in-frame clones and is missing some. The repertoire consists of over 150,000 clones, with roughly 60% occurring once and the leading ten covering around 1.8%. The sample here was CD4+ T cells sorted from blood, taken at week 0. The receptor source for this set is a human donor with alopecia areata.

The CDR3 reads CASSQEERLLYNEQFF. The CDR3 DNA reads as TGCGCCAGCAGCCAAGAGGAGCGGTTACTATACAATGAGCAGTTCTTC. The gene calls are TRBV4-3 and TRBJ2-1; weak D call: TRBD2 (5 bases). The CDR3 has 16 amino acids. CDR1 is LGHNA, CDR2 YSLEER, per germline. V was shortened by 0 bases and J by 4 bases, with 13 bases between the two germline ends.

The table lists this clone with a count of one. This sequence joins TRBV7-8 and TRBJ1-2; 9 bases map to TRBD1. The trim removed 5 bases at V and 8 bases at J, leaving 6 bases unmatched. CDR1 is SGHVS, CDR2 FQNEAQ, per germline. This CDR3 is 13 amino acids long. As DNA, the CDR3 is TGTGCCAGCAGCCTAAACAGGGGGCAAGGCTACACCTTC. It translates to CASSLNRGQGYTF.

The genes are TRBV11-2 and TRBJ2-5; 7 nucleotides match TRBD1. This CDR3 region has 13 residues. Germline assignment: CDR1 SGHAT and CDR2 FQNNGV. Trimming at V came to 5 bases and at J to 3 bases, leaving 3 bases not matched to a gene. CDR3 sequence (DNA): TGTGCCAGCAGCATTGACAGGGAAGAGACCCAGTACTTC. It specifies CASSIDREETQYF.

This chain's CDR3 is CASSQSGIHGYTF. The CDR3 DNA is TGCGCCAGCAGTCAATCAGGGATTCATGGCTACACCTTC. This chain joins TRBV23-1 and TRBJ1-2; D not certain. TRBV23-1 is an ORF, with its function uncertain. This CDR3 contains 13 residues. V was shortened by 0 bases and J by 6 bases, with 8 bases between the two germline ends.

This clone was detected only a few times. The V and J genes are TRBV15 and TRBJ1-2; TRBD1 matches 8 bases. This CDR3 region has 16 residues. V shed 3 bases and J 2 bases; nucleotides not matched to a gene: 8. CDR1 is LNHNV, CDR2 YYDKDF, per germline (reference sequence). The CDR3 DNA reads as TGTGCCACCAGCAGCCCTGGGGACAGGATCAACTATGGCTACACCTTC. It specifies CATSSPGDRINYGYTF. The full variable domain, with the rest looked up from reference TRBV15 and TRBJ1-2, is DAMVIQNPRYQVTQFGKPVTLSCSQTLNHNVMYWYQQKSSQAPKLLFHYYDKDFNNEADTPDNFQSRRPNTSFCFLDIRSPGLGDTAMYLCATSSPGDRINYGYTFGSGTRLTVV.

The rearrangement uses TRBV7-8 and TRBJ1-6, with D unclear. Trimming cost V 0 bases and J 5 bases, with 11 bases left between them. CDR3 length: 16 residues. Germline assignment: CDR1 SGHVS and CDR2 FQNEAQ. The CDR3 region is CASSLAGGLNNSPLHF. DNA for the CDR3: TGTGCCAGCAGCTTAGCGGGAGGTCTCAATAATTCACCCCTCCACTTT.